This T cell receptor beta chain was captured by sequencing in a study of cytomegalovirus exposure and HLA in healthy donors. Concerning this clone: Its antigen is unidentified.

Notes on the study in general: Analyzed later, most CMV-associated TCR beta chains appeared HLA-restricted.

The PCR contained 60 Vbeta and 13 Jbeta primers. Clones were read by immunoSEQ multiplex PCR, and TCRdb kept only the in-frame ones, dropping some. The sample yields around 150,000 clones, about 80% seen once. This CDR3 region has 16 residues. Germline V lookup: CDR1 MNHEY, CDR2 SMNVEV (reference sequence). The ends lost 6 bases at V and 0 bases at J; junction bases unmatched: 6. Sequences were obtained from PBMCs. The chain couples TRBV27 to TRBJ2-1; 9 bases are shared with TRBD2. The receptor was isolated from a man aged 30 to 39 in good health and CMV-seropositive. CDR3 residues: CASSFLAGSSYNEQFF. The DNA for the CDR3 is TGTGCCAGCAGCTTTCTAGCGGGGAGCTCCTACAATGAGCAGTTCTTC.